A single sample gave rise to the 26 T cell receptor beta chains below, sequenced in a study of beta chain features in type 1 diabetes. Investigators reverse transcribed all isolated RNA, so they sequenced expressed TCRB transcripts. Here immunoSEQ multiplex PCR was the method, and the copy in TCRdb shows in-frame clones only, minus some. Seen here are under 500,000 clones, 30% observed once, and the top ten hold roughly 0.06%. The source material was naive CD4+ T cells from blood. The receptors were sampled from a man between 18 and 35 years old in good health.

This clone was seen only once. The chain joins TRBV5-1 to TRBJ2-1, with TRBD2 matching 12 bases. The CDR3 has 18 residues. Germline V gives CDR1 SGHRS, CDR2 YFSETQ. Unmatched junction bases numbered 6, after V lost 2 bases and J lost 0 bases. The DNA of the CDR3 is TGCGCCAGCAGCTTTGGCCTAGCGGGAGGGAGCTCCTACAATGAGCAGTTCTTC. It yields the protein CASSFGLAGGSSYNEQFF.

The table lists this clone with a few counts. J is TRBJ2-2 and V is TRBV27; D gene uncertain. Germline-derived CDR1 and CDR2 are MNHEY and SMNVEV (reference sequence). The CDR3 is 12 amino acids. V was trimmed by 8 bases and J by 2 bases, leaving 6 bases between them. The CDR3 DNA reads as TGTGCCAGCTCCAAAAACACCGGGGAGCTGTTTTTT. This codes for CASSKNTGELFF.

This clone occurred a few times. This CDR3 is CAWSREGRYEQYF. The DNA of the CDR3 is TGTGCCTGGAGCCGGGAGGGCCGGTACGAGCAGTACTTC. The V gene is TRBV30, the J gene TRBJ2-7, with 8 positions matching TRBD2. Germline CDR1 GTSNPN, CDR2 SVGIG (reference sequence). J was trimmed by 4 bases and V by 3 bases; bases with no gene match: 5. The CDR3 length is 13 residues.

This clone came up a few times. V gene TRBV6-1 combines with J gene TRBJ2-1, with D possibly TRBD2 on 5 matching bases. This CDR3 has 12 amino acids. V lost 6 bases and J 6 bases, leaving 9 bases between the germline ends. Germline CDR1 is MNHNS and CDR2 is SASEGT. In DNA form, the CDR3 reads TGTGCCAGCAGAGCGGAGTTCAATGAGCAGTTCTTC. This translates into CASRAEFNEQFF.

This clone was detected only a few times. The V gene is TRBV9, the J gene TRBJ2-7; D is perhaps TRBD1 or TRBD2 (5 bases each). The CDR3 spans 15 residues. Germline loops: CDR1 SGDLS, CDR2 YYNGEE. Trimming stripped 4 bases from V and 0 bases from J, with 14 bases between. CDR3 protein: CASSRRDGYSYEQYF. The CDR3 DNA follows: TGTGCCAGCAGCAGACGGGACGGTTACTCCTACGAGCAGTACTTC.

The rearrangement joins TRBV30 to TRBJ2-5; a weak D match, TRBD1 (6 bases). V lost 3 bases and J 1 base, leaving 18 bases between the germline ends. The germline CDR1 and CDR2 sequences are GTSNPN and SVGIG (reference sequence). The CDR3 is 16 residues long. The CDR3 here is CAWRAGTSVRQETQYF. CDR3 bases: TGTGCCTGGAGAGCCGGGACATCCGTCCGCCAAGAGACCCAGTACTTC.

The CDR3 sequence is CASRGLGESYEQYF. The DNA for the CDR3 is TGTGCCAGCAGGGGATTAGGAGAGTCCTACGAGCAGTACTTC. The chain combines TRBV27 with TRBJ2-7; no firm D call. The CDR3 consists of 14 residues. Germline values: CDR1 MNHEY, CDR2 SMNVEV (reference sequence). The ends were cut back, 6 bases at V and 1 base at J, with 13 bases in the middle.

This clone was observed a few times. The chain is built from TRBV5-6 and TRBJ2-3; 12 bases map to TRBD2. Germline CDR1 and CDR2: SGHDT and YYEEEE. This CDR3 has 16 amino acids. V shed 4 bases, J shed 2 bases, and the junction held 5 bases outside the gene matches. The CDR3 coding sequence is TGTGCCAGCAGCCCGGGACTAGCGGGCACCACAGATACGCAGTATTTT. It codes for CASSPGLAGTTDTQYF. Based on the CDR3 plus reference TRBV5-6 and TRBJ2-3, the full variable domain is DAGVTQSPTHLIKTRGQQVTLRCSPKSGHDTVSWYQQALGQGPQFIFQYYEEEERQRGNFPDRFSGHQFPNYSSELNVNALLLGDSALYLCASSPGLAGTTDTQYFGPGTRLTVL.

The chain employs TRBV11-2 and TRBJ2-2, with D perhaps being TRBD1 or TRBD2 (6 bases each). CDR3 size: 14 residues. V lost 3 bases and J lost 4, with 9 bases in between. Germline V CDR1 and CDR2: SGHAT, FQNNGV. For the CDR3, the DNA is TGTGCCAGCAGCTTGGGGGGCTTCACCGGGGAGCTGTTTTTT. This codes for CASSLGGFTGELFF.

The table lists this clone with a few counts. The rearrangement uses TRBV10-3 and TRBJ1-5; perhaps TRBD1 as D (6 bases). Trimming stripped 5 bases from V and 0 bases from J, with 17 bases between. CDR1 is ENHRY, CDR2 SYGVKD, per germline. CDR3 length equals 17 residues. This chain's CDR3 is CAISSGTRTLSNQPQHF. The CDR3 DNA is TGTGCCATCAGTTCCGGGACACGGACGCTTAGCAATCAGCCCCAGCATTTT.

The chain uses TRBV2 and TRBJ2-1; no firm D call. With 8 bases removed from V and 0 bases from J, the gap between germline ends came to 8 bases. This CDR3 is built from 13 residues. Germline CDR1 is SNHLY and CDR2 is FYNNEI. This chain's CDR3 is CASPLGSYNEQFF. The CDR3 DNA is TGTGCCAGCCCCCTGGGCTCCTACAATGAGCAGTTCTTC.

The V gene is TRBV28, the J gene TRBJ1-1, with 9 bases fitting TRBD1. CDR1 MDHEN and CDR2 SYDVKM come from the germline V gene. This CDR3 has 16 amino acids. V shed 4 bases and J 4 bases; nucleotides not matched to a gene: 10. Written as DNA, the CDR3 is TGTGCCAGCAGTTACCTACCGGGACAGGGCCCCACTGAAGCTTTCTTT. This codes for CASSYLPGQGPTEAFF.

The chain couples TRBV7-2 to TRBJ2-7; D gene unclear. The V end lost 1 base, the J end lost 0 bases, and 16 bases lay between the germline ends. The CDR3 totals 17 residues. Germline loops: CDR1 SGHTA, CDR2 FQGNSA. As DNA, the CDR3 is TGTGCCAGCAGCTTAGGCGCGGCTCTCGGCGGCTCCTACGAGCAGTACTTC. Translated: CASSLGAALGGSYEQYF.

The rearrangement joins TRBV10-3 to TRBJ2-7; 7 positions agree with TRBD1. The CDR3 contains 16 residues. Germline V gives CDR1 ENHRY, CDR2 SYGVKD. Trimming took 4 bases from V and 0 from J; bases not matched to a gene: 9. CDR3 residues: CAISGPQQGSSYEQYF. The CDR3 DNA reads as TGTGCCATCAGTGGTCCTCAACAGGGGAGCTCCTACGAGCAGTACTTC.

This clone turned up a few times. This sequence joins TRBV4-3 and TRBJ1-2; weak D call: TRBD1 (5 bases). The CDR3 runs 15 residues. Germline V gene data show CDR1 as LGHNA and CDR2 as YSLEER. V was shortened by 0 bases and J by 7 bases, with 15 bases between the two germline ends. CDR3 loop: CASSQDLGTYGGYTF. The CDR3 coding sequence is TGCGCCAGCAGCCAAGATCTAGGGACGTACGGTGGCTACACCTTC.

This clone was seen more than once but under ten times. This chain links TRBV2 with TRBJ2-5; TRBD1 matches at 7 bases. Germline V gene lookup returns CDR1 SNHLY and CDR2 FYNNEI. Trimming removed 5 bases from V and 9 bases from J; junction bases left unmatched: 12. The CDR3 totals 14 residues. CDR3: CASSSRQGSVAQYF. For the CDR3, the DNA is TGTGCCAGCAGTTCCCGACAGGGATCGGTGGCCCAGTACTTC.

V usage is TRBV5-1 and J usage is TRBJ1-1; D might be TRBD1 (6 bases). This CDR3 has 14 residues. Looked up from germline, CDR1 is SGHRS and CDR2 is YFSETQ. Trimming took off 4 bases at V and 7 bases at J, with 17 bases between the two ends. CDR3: CASSVPQGRGEAFF. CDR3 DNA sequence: TGCGCCAGCAGCGTCCCACAGGGCCGGGGTGAAGCTTTCTTT.

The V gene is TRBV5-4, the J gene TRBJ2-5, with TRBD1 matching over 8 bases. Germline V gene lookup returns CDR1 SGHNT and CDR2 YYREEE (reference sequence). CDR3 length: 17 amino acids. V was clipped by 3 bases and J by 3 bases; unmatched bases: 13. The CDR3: CASSYPRTGIMEETQYF. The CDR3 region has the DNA TGTGCCAGCAGCTATCCGCGGACAGGGATTATGGAAGAGACCCAGTACTTC.

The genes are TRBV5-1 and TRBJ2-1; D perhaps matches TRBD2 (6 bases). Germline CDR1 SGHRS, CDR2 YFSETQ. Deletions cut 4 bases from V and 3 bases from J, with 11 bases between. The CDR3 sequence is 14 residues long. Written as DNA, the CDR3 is TGCGCCAGCAGCGATAGCGGAAACTACAATGAGCAGTTCTTC. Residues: CASSDSGNYNEQFF.

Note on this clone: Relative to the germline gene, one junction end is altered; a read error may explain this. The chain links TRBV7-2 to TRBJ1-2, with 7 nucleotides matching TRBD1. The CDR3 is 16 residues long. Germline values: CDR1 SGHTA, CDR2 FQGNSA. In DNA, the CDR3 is TGTGCCAGCAGCCTAGCCCGACAGGGAGGTGGCTATGGCTACACCTTC. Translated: CASSLARQGGGYGYTF.

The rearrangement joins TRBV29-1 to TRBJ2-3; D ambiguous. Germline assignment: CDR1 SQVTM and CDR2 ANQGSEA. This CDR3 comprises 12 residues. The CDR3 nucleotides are TGCATCTGCGGCCGGGGCACAGATACGCAGTATTTT. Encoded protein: CICGRGTDTQYF.

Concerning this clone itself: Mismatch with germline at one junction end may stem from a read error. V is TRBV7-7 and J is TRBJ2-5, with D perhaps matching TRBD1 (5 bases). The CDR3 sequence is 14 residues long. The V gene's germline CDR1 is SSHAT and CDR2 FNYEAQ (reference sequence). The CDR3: CASSFQQGQETQYF. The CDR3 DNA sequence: TGTGCTAGCAGCTTCCAGCAGGGTCAAGAGACCCAGTACTTC.

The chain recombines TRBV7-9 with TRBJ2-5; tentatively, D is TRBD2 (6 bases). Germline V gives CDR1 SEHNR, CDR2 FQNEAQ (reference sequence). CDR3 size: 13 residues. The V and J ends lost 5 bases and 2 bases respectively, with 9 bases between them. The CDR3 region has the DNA TGTGCCAGCAGCCCCCGGGAGCAAGAGACCCAGTACTTC. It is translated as CASSPREQETQYF.

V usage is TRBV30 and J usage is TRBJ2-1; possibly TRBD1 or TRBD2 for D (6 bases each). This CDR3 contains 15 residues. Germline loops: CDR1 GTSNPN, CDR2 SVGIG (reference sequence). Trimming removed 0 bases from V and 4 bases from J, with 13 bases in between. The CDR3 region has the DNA TGTGCCTGGAGTGTAGGGGGGAGGAAATACAATGAGCAGTTCTTC. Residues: CAWSVGGRKYNEQFF.

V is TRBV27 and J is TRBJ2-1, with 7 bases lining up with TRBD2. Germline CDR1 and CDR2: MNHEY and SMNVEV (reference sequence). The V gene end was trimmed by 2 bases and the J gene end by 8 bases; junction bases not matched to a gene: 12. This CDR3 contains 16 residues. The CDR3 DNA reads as TGTGCCAGCAGTTTAAGTAGCCGCGGGAGCGGTGATGAGCAGTTCTTC. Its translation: CASSLSSRGSGDEQFF.

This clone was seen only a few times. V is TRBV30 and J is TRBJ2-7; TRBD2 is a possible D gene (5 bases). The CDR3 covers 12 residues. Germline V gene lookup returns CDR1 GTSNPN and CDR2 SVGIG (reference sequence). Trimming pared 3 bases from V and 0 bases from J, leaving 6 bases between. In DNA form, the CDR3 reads TGTGCCTGGAGGCGGGCCTCCTACGAGCAGTACTTC. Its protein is CAWRRASYEQYF.